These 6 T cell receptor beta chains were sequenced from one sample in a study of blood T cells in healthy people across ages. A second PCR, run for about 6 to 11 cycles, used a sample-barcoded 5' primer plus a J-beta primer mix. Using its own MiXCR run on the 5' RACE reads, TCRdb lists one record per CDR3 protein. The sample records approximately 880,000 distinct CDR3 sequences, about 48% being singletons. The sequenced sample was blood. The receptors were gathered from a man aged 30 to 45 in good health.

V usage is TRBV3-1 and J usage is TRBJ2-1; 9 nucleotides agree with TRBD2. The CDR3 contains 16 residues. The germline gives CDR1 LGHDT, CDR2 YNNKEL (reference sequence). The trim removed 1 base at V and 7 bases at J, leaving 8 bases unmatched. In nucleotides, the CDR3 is TGTGCCAGCAGCCAAGGAGGCGGGGGGGCCGGGAATGAGCAGTTCTTC. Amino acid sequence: CASSQGGGGAGNEQFF.

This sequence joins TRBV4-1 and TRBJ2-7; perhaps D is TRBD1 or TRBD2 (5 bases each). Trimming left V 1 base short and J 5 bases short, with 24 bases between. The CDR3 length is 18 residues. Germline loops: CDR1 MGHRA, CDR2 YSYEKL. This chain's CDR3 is CASSQGPPEWGFKNEQYF. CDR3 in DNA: TGCGCCAGCAGCCAAGGGCCCCCCGAGTGGGGGTTTAAGAACGAGCAGTACTTC.

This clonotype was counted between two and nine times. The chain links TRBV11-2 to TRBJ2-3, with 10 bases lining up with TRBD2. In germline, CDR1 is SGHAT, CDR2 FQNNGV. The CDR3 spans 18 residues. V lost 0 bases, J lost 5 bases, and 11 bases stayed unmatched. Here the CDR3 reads CASSLDPAGGPGGDTQYF. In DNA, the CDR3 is TGTGCCAGCAGCTTAGACCCAGCGGGGGGGCCCGGCGGAGATACGCAGTATTTT.

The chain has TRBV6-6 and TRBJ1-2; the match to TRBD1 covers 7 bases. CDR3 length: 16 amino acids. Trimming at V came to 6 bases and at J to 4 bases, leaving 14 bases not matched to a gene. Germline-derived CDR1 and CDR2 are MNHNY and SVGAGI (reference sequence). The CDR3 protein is CASRMTSKGQTYGYTF. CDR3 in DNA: TGTGCCAGCAGGATGACCTCTAAGGGACAGACCTATGGCTACACCTTC.

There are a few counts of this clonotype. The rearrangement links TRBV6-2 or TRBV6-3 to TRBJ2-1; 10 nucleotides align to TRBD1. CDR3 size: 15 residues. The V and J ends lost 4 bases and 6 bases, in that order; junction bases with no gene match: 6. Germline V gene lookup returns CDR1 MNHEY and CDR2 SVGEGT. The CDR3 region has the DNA TGTGCCAGCAGTTCTCCGGGACAGGGGCGCAATGAGCAGTTCTTC. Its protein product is CASSSPGQGRNEQFF.

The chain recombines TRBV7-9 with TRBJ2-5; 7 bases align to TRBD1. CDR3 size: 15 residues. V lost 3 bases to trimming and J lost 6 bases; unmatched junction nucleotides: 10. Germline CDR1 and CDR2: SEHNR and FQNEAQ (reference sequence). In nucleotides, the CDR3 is TGTGCCAGCAGCTTTGAGGGGGCCCGGGAAAAGACCCAGTACTTC. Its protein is CASSFEGAREKTQYF.